The next 26 T cell receptor beta chains were all read from a single sample in a study of T cells in localized non-small cell lung cancer. TCRdb's copy holds only in-frame clones and misses some; the assay was immunoSEQ multiplex PCR. The repertoire holds about 52,000 clones, approximately 86% seen once, with roughly a sixth in the top ten. The sequences come from PBMCs, collected before any cancer treatment. These receptors originate from a female donor with stage II lung adenocarcinoma.

The chain links TRBV11-3 to TRBJ1-3; D unclear. The CDR3 runs to 15 residues. Germline assignment: CDR1 SGHNT and CDR2 YENEEA. V was shortened by 2 bases and J by 0 bases, with 8 bases between the two germline ends. The CDR3 protein is CASSLSPYSGNTIYF. The CDR3 DNA reads TGTGCCAGCAGCTTATCACCATACTCTGGAAACACCATATATTTT.

The J gene is TRBJ1-1, the V gene TRBV6-6, with TRBD1 matching 8 bases. J was trimmed by 6 bases and V by 4 bases; bases with no gene match: 10. The CDR3 is 15 residues long. Per germline, CDR1 MNHNY and CDR2 SVGAGI (reference sequence). The CDR3 DNA follows: TGTGCCAGCAGTTCACAGACAGGGGAAGTCGCTGAAGCTTTCTTT. Residues: CASSSQTGEVAEAFF.

The chain couples TRBV29-1 to TRBJ2-1; 7 positions agree with TRBD2. V gave up 1 base and J gave up 7 bases; unmatched junction bases: 13. CDR3 length: 16 residues. Germline loops: CDR1 SQVTM, CDR2 ANQGSEA. The DNA of the CDR3 is TGCAGCGTTGAAGGGAGCGGACGGGGGGTCGGGAATGAGCAGTTCTTC. It codes for CSVEGSGRGVGNEQFF.

The chain couples TRBV15 to TRBJ2-5; the match to TRBD2 covers 13 bases. Germline CDR1 and CDR2: LNHNV and YYDKDF (reference sequence). J lost 4 bases, V lost 1 base, and 3 bases had no gene match. This CDR3 contains 16 residues. The CDR3 sequence is CATSRGTSGGRETQYF. The CDR3 region has the DNA TGTGCCACCAGCAGAGGGACTAGCGGGGGTCGAGAGACCCAGTACTTC.

The chain joins TRBV29-1 to TRBJ2-1; 8 bases are a match to TRBD1. This CDR3 is built from 12 residues. Germline V gives CDR1 SQVTM, CDR2 ANQGSEA. Trimming cost V 7 bases and J 8 bases; bases outside gene matches: 7. The CDR3 DNA reads TGCAGCGGGACAGGGATGATCGATGAGCAGTTCTTC. Translating it yields CSGTGMIDEQFF.

The chain links TRBV7-9 to TRBJ2-5; 8 bases match TRBD2. V shed 4 bases and J 0 bases; nucleotides not matched to a gene: 4. CDR1 is SEHNR and CDR2 is FQNEAQ in the germline V gene (reference sequence). The CDR3 covers 15 residues. The CDR3 reads CASSSERGYQETQYF. The CDR3 DNA sequence: TGTGCCAGCAGCTCAGAGCGGGGGTACCAAGAGACCCAGTACTTC.

The chain links TRBV11-3 to TRBJ2-3, with D perhaps TRBD1 (5 bases). V was clipped by 2 bases and J by 8 bases, with 11 bases between them. Germline loops: CDR1 SGHNT, CDR2 YENEEA. The CDR3 is 13 residues long. The CDR3 loop is CASSLSKDITQYF. CDR3 DNA sequence: TGTGCCAGCAGCTTATCAAAGGACATTACGCAGTATTTT.

The rearrangement uses TRBV5-1 and TRBJ1-3, with D hard to call. V was trimmed by 4 bases and J by 0 bases, leaving 5 bases between them. This CDR3 spans 13 amino acids. Germline V gene sequence: CDR1 SGHRS, CDR2 YFSETQ. CDR3 coding DNA: TGCGCCAGCAGCGCCTCCTCTGGAAACACCATATATTTT. Protein: CASSASSGNTIYF.

The table lists this clone with a few counts. This chain uses TRBV2 with TRBJ1-6; maybe TRBD1 (5 bases). The CDR3 consists of 13 residues. Germline CDR1 SNHLY, CDR2 FYNNEI. The V and J ends lost 4 bases and 8 bases respectively, with 9 bases between them. CDR3 sequence: CASSVIRDSPLHF. The CDR3 nucleotides read TGTGCCAGCAGTGTAATCAGGGATTCACCCCTCCACTTT. Together with reference TRBV2 and TRBJ1-6, the CDR3 gives the full variable domain: EPEVTQTPSHQVTQMGQEVILRCVPISNHLYFYWYRQILGQKVEFLVSFYNNEISEKSEIFDDQFSVERPDGSNFTLKIRSTKLEDSAMYFCASSVIRDSPLHFGNGTRLTVT.

The V gene is TRBV19, the J gene TRBJ1-4; 9 bases map to TRBD1. V dropped 6 bases and J dropped 3; count of bases not matched to a gene: 5. Per germline, CDR1 LNHDA and CDR2 SQIVND (reference sequence). CDR3 size: 15 residues. CDR3 DNA sequence: TGTGCCAGTAGCGCAGGGACAGGGCCTAATGAAAAACTGTTTTTT. It specifies CASSAGTGPNEKLFF.

The chain employs TRBV5-1 and TRBJ2-1; 9 bases are shared with TRBD1. V was clipped by 3 bases and J by 7 bases; unmatched bases: 5. This CDR3 spans 14 amino acids. CDR1 SGHRS and CDR2 YFSETQ come from the germline V gene. The CDR3 loop reads CASSSTGTGNEQFF. Here the CDR3 DNA reads TGCGCCAGCAGCTCCACCGGGACAGGGAATGAGCAGTTCTTC. Together with reference TRBV5-1 and TRBJ2-1, the CDR3 gives the full variable domain: KAGVTQTPRYLIKTRGQQVTLSCSPISGHRSVSWYQQTPGQGLQFLFEYFSETQRNKGNFPGRFSGRQFSNSRSEMNVSTLELGDSALYLCASSSTGTGNEQFFGPGTRLTVL.

This clone appeared once. This sequence joins TRBV11-2 and TRBJ2-7, with 9 bases aligning to TRBD1. With V trimmed by 4 bases and J by 3 bases, 19 bases remained unmatched. Looked up from germline, CDR1 is SGHAT and CDR2 is FQNNGV. CDR3 length equals 19 residues. The chain's CDR3 is CASSSLPGQGVKGNYEQYF. The CDR3 nucleotides are TGTGCCAGCAGCTCCCTTCCGGGACAGGGCGTAAAGGGGAACTACGAGCAGTACTTC.

This chain uses TRBV6-5 with TRBJ1-1; D unresolved. Trimming removed 4 bases from V and 0 bases from J, with 6 bases in between. This CDR3 comprises 13 residues. Germline CDR1 MNHEY, CDR2 SVGAGI. The CDR3 is CASSSQLNTEAFF. The CDR3, as DNA: TGTGCCAGCAGTTCGCAACTGAACACTGAAGCTTTCTTT.

The CDR3 is CASSLDRGSGQPQHF. CDR3 bases: TGCGCCAGCAGCTTGGACAGGGGGAGCGGTCAGCCCCAGCATTTT. V and J are TRBV5-1 and TRBJ1-5; 8 bases match TRBD1. V trimming: 0 bases; J trimming: 6 bases; junction bases outside the gene matches: 5. The CDR3 extends over 15 amino acids. Germline CDR1 and CDR2: SGHRS and YFSETQ.

The chain combines TRBV6-5 with TRBJ2-7, with D possibly TRBD2 on 5 matching bases. Germline V gives CDR1 MNHEY, CDR2 SVGAGI. The V and J ends lost 5 bases and 1 base respectively, with 9 bases between them. This CDR3 contains 13 residues. The CDR3 DNA sequence: TGTGCCAGCAGTGAAACGGGATCCTACGAGCAGTACTTC. Its translation is CASSETGSYEQYF.

The DNA of the CDR3 is TGTGCCAGCAGCGGGTCGGGGCGTCAGCCCCAGCATTTT. Its translation: CASSGSGRQPQHF. The V gene is TRBV2, the J gene TRBJ1-5; a possible D gene is TRBD1 (5 bases). CDR3 length: 13 residues. Germline V gives CDR1 SNHLY, CDR2 FYNNEI. V lost 6 bases to trimming and J lost 6 bases, with 12 bases between them.

CDR3 in DNA: TGTGCCAGCAGCTTGATAGGTCGACAAGGAGCGAACACTGAAGCTTTCTTT. This encodes CASSLIGRQGANTEAFF. This chain connects TRBV5-6 to TRBJ1-1; D is unresolved. Germline loops: CDR1 SGHDT, CDR2 YYEEEE. V lost 1 base and J lost 1, with 17 bases in between. The CDR3 runs 17 residues. Together with reference TRBV5-6 and TRBJ1-1, the CDR3 gives the full variable domain: DAGVTQSPTHLIKTRGQQVTLRCSPKSGHDTVSWYQQALGQGPQFIFQYYEEEERQRGNFPDRFSGHQFPNYSSELNVNALLLGDSALYLCASSLIGRQGANTEAFFGQGTRLTVV.

The chain carries TRBV18 and TRBJ2-2; D is possibly TRBD1 (5 bases). The CDR3 spans 15 residues. Trimming pared 0 bases from V and 4 bases from J, leaving 9 bases between. The germline CDR1 and CDR2 sequences are KGHSH and LQKENI. CDR3 sequence: CASSPPDRFTGELFF. The CDR3 DNA follows: TGTGCCAGCTCACCACCCGACAGATTCACCGGGGAGCTGTTTTTT.

The rearrangement links TRBV29-1 to TRBJ1-1; D remains unclear. The V end lost 2 bases, the J end lost 4 bases, and 11 bases lay between the germline ends. CDR3 size: 13 residues. Germline-derived CDR1 and CDR2 are SQVTM and ANQGSEA. The CDR3 DNA is TGCAGCGTTGAATTTGGCAGGATCACTGAAGCTTTCTTT. Residues: CSVEFGRITEAFF.

CDR3 loop: CASTGQGFDGYTF. In DNA form, the CDR3 reads TGTGCCAGTACAGGACAGGGCTTCGATGGCTACACCTTC. The chain is built from TRBV6-1 and TRBJ1-2, with 8 bases fitting TRBD1. In germline, CDR1 is MNHNS, CDR2 SASEGT. Unmatched junction bases numbered 9, after V lost 9 bases and J lost 6 bases. The CDR3 spans 13 residues.

The CDR3, as DNA: TGTGCCAGCAGCCAAGAGGGCGTGGTTGAAGCTTTCTTT. This translates into CASSQEGVVEAFF. V and J are TRBV14 and TRBJ1-1; D gene unclear. The ends were cut back, 0 bases at V and 7 bases at J, with 9 bases in the middle. The CDR3 totals 13 residues. From germline, CDR1 is SGHDN and CDR2 FVKESK.

This chain links TRBV5-1 with TRBJ2-3; no clear D gene. CDR1 SGHRS and CDR2 YFSETQ come from the germline V gene. The CDR3 is 15 residues long. V was trimmed by 3 bases and J by 6 bases, leaving 17 bases between them. This CDR3 reads CASSSEDGLVDTQYF. The CDR3 bases are TGCGCCAGCAGCTCTGAGGACGGATTAGTGGATACGCAGTATTTT.

The chain is built from TRBV5-4 and TRBJ1-6; tentative D call: TRBD1 (6 bases). Trimming took off 2 bases at V and 7 bases at J, with 13 bases between the two ends. CDR3 length: 15 amino acids. Germline CDR1 is SGHNT and CDR2 is YYREEE (reference sequence). CDR3 coding DNA: TGTGCCAGCAGCTTCCCGACAGGAGCAAATTCACCCCTCCACTTT. Its translation is CASSFPTGANSPLHF.

The rearrangement uses TRBV2 and TRBJ1-5; 7 nucleotides line up with TRBD1. Losses at the gene ends were 6 bases for V and 1 base for J; bases not matched to a gene: 6. The CDR3 extends over 15 amino acids. Per the germline V gene, CDR1 is SNHLY and CDR2 is FYNNEI. This chain's CDR3 is CASRQGSGSNQPQHF. CDR3 bases: TGTGCCAGCAGACAGGGGAGTGGAAGCAATCAGCCCCAGCATTTT.

The chain is built from TRBV5-1 and TRBJ1-1; a possible D gene is TRBD1 (5 bases). There are 13 residues in the CDR3. Trimming removed 7 bases from V and 5 bases from J, with 15 bases in between. CDR1 is SGHRS and CDR2 is YFSETQ in the germline V gene. CDR3 coding DNA: TGCGCCAGCGCCTTGGGGGGAGGTACTGAAGCTTTCTTT. It specifies CASALGGGTEAFF.

The chain combines TRBV30 with TRBJ1-2; no clear D. The germline V gene encodes CDR1 GTSNPN and CDR2 SVGIG (reference sequence). The CDR3 runs to 12 residues. Trimming shortened V by 0 bases and J by 6 bases, and 8 bases separated the two germline ends. The CDR3 sequence is CAWSVTQNGYTF. For the CDR3, the DNA is TGTGCCTGGAGTGTTACCCAGAATGGCTACACCTTC.